The source of this T cell receptor (beta chain) is a study of cytomegalovirus exposure and HLA in healthy donors. PCR involved 60 Vbeta and 13 Jbeta primers. Assay used: immunoSEQ multiplex PCR; TCRdb lists only in-frame clones, some missing. This sample yields under 200,000 clones, of which roughly 13% are seen a single time; roughly 7.7% belongs to the top ten. Study outcomes and limitations: Rarity characterized most TCR sequences, yet some public TCRs appeared in many donors. TCR beta V- and J-gene trimming was later associated with a missense DCLRE1C variant. In a later analysis, TCR association rates varied by HLA locus: DRB1 most, HLA-C fewest. Within an earlier analysis, most TCR beta V segments proved productive either about 90% or about 30% of the time.

The CDR3 is 13 residues long. CDR1 SGHNT and CDR2 YENEEA come from the germline V gene. V shed 1 base and J shed 1 base, with 4 bases lying between them. On this clone itself: The target antigen is unknown.

The chain is built from TRBV11-3 and TRBJ2-5; the D is unclear. Material: PBMCs. The clonotype originates from a man between 45 and 60 years old in good health and CMV-seropositive. The CDR3 DNA reads as TGTGCCAGCAGCTTAGGCAGCCAAGAGACCCAGTACTTC. Its protein is CASSLGSQETQYF.